The 28 T cell receptor beta chains reported below all come from one sample, sequenced in a study of cytomegalovirus exposure and HLA in healthy donors. 60 Vbeta and 13 Jbeta primers were used in PCR. Method: immunoSEQ multiplex PCR; TCRdb's copy keeps in-frame clones and lacks some. The table for this sample gives roughly 80,000 clones. What was sequenced was PBMCs. These receptors were collected from a woman aged 25 to 39 in good health and CMV-seronegative.

This chain uses TRBV7-9 with TRBJ2-3; tentatively, D is TRBD2 (6 bases). Germline values: CDR1 SEHNR, CDR2 FQNEAQ (reference sequence). This CDR3 is 14 amino acids long. Trimming took 6 bases from V and 2 from J, leaving 12 bases between them. Here the CDR3 DNA reads TGTGCCAGCAGTTATAGCGGATTCACAGATACGCAGTATTTT. Translating it yields CASSYSGFTDTQYF. The full variable domain, in which reference TRBV7-9 and TRBJ2-3 provide the parts outside the CDR3, is DTGVSQNPRHKITKRGQNVTFRCDPISEHNRLYWYRQTLGQGPEFLTYFQNEAQLEKSRLLSDRFSAERPKGSFSTLEIQRTEQGDSAMYLCASSYSGFTDTQYFGPGTRLTVL.

This chain connects TRBV6-6 to TRBJ2-7; D remains unclear. Germline V gene lookup returns CDR1 MNHNY and CDR2 SVGAGI (reference sequence). The CDR3 covers 12 residues. V gave up 3 bases and J gave up 2 bases, with 5 bases separating them. CDR3 nucleotides: TGTGCCAGCAGTTATGAGGCCTACGAGCAGTACTTC. Translation gives CASSYEAYEQYF.

The rearrangement uses TRBV30 and TRBJ1-1; D is unresolved. Germline V gene lookup returns CDR1 GTSNPN and CDR2 SVGIG (reference sequence). V was cut by 3 bases and J by 7 bases, with 9 bases left in between. The CDR3 has 11 residues. The CDR3 sequence: CAWSGGSEAFF. CDR3 coding DNA: TGTGCCTGGAGCGGAGGGAGTGAAGCTTTCTTT.

CDR3 protein: CASSLTGGEAFF. Here the CDR3 DNA reads TGTGCCAGCAGCTTAACAGGGGGCGAAGCTTTCTTT. This sequence joins TRBV5-4 and TRBJ1-1; 9 bases align to TRBD1. The length of the CDR3 is 12 residues. Germline CDR1 reads SGHNT; CDR2 reads YYREEE (reference sequence). The V gene end was trimmed by 2 bases and the J gene end by 8 bases; junction bases not matched to a gene: 1.

CDR3 loop: CASSFLGGVQYF. In DNA, the CDR3 is TGTGCCAGTAGTTTTCTTGGCGGAGTTCAGTACTTC. The chain joins TRBV19 to TRBJ2-7; D is ambiguous. V was trimmed by 5 bases and J by 10 bases, leaving 15 bases between them. CDR1 LNHDA and CDR2 SQIVND come from the germline V gene (reference sequence). The CDR3 contains 12 residues.

This chain's CDR3 is CASSSPGTGGNSPLHF. CDR3 DNA sequence: TGTGCCAGCAGCTCCCCGGGGACAGGGGGTAATTCACCCCTCCACTTT. The rearrangement uses TRBV7-9 and TRBJ1-6; TRBD1 agrees at 11 bases. CDR3 length: 16 residues. Germline lookup yields CDR1 SEHNR and CDR2 FQNEAQ (reference sequence). V was clipped by 4 bases and J by 6 bases; unmatched bases: 5.

V gene TRBV29-1 combines with J gene TRBJ2-2; D is uncertain. The CDR3 length is 11 residues. Looked up from germline, CDR1 is SQVTM and CDR2 is ANQGSEA. V shed 0 bases and J shed 8 bases, with 4 bases lying between them. The CDR3 loop is CSVEDQGELFF. In DNA, the CDR3 is TGCAGCGTTGAAGATCAGGGGGAGCTGTTTTTT.

The chain joins TRBV18 to TRBJ1-2, with D unclear. The CDR3 is 13 residues long. V was clipped by 2 bases and J by 1 base, with 5 bases between them. Per germline, CDR1 KGHSH and CDR2 LQKENI. The CDR3 nucleotides are TGTGCCAGCTCACCAAACAGTAACTATGGCTACACCTTC. It codes for CASSPNSNYGYTF.

The chain has TRBV19 and TRBJ1-4; D unclear. V lost 4 bases, J lost 0 bases, and 9 bases lay in between. CDR1 and CDR2 (germline): LNHDA, SQIVND (reference sequence). The CDR3 contains 15 residues. DNA for the CDR3: TGTGCCAGTAGTACCTACAGTACAACTAATGAAAAACTGTTTTTT. It yields the protein CASSTYSTTNEKLFF.

The chain employs TRBV18 and TRBJ2-1, with 7 bases lining up with TRBD2. V dropped 0 bases and J dropped 8; count of bases not matched to a gene: 7. This CDR3 comprises 15 residues. The germline gives CDR1 KGHSH, CDR2 LQKENI. CDR3 region: CASSPPYTSEDEQFF. The CDR3 DNA reads as TGTGCCAGCTCACCACCGTACACTAGCGAGGATGAGCAGTTCTTC.

The chain joins TRBV19 to TRBJ1-5; D call uncertain. V dropped 10 bases and J dropped 4 bases, with 14 bases sitting between them. CDR1 is LNHDA, CDR2 SQIVND, per germline (reference sequence). The CDR3 covers 13 residues. This chain's CDR3 is CATQDGKNQPQHF. In DNA form, the CDR3 reads TGTGCCACCCAGGACGGGAAAAATCAGCCCCAGCATTTT.

V gene TRBV6-6 combines with J gene TRBJ2-7; TRBD2 aligns across 7 bases. The length of the CDR3 is 12 residues. V was pared by 6 bases and J by 5 bases, with 4 bases of the junction left unmatched. Germline loops: CDR1 MNHNY, CDR2 SVGAGI (reference sequence). The DNA of the CDR3 is TGTGCCAGCAGCCAAACTAGCGACGAGCAGTACTTC. Its protein is CASSQTSDEQYF.

The CDR3 bases are TGTGCCTGGACCCCCGGGGGGGCGTCCTACAATGAGCAGTTCTTC. Residues: CAWTPGGASYNEQFF. The V and J genes are TRBV30 and TRBJ2-1, with 8 nucleotides matching TRBD2. From germline, CDR1 is GTSNPN and CDR2 SVGIG (reference sequence). Germline trimming cut 4 bases from V and 1 base from J; bases unmatched to any gene: 6. The CDR3 consists of 15 residues.

The DNA for the CDR3 is TGTGCCAGCAGTGGACGGGAGACAGATACGCAGTATTTT. Translating gives CASSGRETDTQYF. This chain connects TRBV6-1 to TRBJ2-3; TRBD2 is a possible D gene (6 bases). Deletions cut 4 bases from V and 3 bases from J, with 8 bases between. Germline lookup yields CDR1 MNHNS and CDR2 SASEGT. The CDR3 totals 13 residues.

The chain recombines TRBV7-9 with TRBJ1-1; D gene ambiguous. This CDR3 is 11 amino acids long. CDR1 is SEHNR and CDR2 is FQNEAQ in the germline V gene (reference sequence). Deletions cut 8 bases from V and 0 bases from J, with 4 bases between. The CDR3 loop reads CASVMNTEAFF. CDR3 coding DNA: TGTGCCAGCGTAATGAACACTGAAGCTTTCTTT.

The genes are TRBV30 and TRBJ2-5; D remains unclear. The CDR3 has 13 amino acids. The V and J ends lost 0 bases and 3 bases respectively, with 8 bases between them. Germline CDR1 and CDR2: GTSNPN and SVGIG (reference sequence). The CDR3 coding sequence is TGTGCCTGGAGTGTAAAAAGCAAAGAGACCCAGTACTTC. As protein: CAWSVKSKETQYF.

Turning to this clone: A read error may account for a junction end that differs from germline. The genes are TRBV4-2 and TRBJ2-1; 9 nucleotides match TRBD2. Germline CDR1 and CDR2: LGHNA and YNFKEQ. The CDR3 is 16 amino acids. CDR3 coding DNA: TGTGCCAGCAGCCAAGAAGGGACTAGCTCCGACAATGAGCAGTTCTTC. This translates into CASSQEGTSSDNEQFF.

The chain has TRBV4-1 and TRBJ1-2, with 7 bases that match TRBD1. This CDR3 is 14 amino acids long. The junction had 3 bases not matched to a gene; V was cut back by 0 bases and J by 5 bases. CDR1 is MGHRA, CDR2 YSYEKL, per germline. The CDR3 DNA sequence: TGCGCCAGCAGCCAAGAGGACAGGACTTATGGCTACACCTTC. This translates into CASSQEDRTYGYTF.

V and J are TRBV6-6 and TRBJ1-1; D is undetermined. CDR3 length: 15 amino acids. V lost 2 bases and J lost 11, with 21 bases in between. Germline loops: CDR1 MNHNY, CDR2 SVGAGI (reference sequence). The CDR3 DNA follows: TGTGCCAGCAGTTACGAGAGCCCGGCCCTCGGGGTTGCTTTCTTT. It codes for CASSYESPALGVAFF.

V gene TRBV6-1 combines with J gene TRBJ1-1; 9 bases fit TRBD1. CDR1 and CDR2 (germline): MNHNS, SASEGT. The CDR3 loop spans 15 amino acids. After removal of 10 bases from V and 4 bases from J, the junction contained 13 bases not matched to a gene. The CDR3 DNA reads TGTGCCATTCAACCGTGGGACAGGGTGGGCACTGAAGCTTTCTTT. Protein sequence: CAIQPWDRVGTEAFF.

The chain employs TRBV5-6 and TRBJ2-5; 8 bases align to TRBD1. J was trimmed by 4 bases and V by 0 bases; bases with no gene match: 5. CDR3 length equals 15 residues. CDR1 is SGHDT, CDR2 YYEEEE, per germline. The CDR3 protein is CASSLDLRGRETQYF. The CDR3 bases are TGTGCCAGCAGCTTGGATCTCAGGGGGCGAGAGACCCAGTACTTC.

This chain connects TRBV2 to TRBJ2-1; TRBD2 matches 8 bases. The length of the CDR3 is 15 residues. Trimming removed 4 bases from V and 5 bases from J; junction bases left unmatched: 7. Germline V gene sequence: CDR1 SNHLY, CDR2 FYNNEI. The CDR3 DNA is TGTGCCAGCAGTGGGGCCAGCGGGAGCCACAATGAGCAGTTCTTC. Translation: CASSGASGSHNEQFF.

V usage is TRBV2 and J usage is TRBJ1-6; D is perhaps TRBD1 (6 bases). Germline loops: CDR1 SNHLY, CDR2 FYNNEI. The CDR3 is made up of 14 amino acids. V lost 5 bases and J lost 14, with 19 bases in between. The CDR3 nucleotides read TGTGCCAGCAGTTTGAGGGTGGGGGGGCAAGCCCTCCACTTT. This codes for CASSLRVGGQALHF.

The CDR3 reads CASSQGETALNQPQHF. CDR3 DNA sequence: TGTGCCAGCAGCCAAGGCGAGACAGCACTCAATCAGCCCCAGCATTTT. The V call is TRBV4-2, the J call TRBJ1-5, with a possible D match to TRBD1 (5 bases). Germline V gives CDR1 LGHNA, CDR2 YNFKEQ. Trimming stripped 1 base from V and 3 bases from J, with 13 bases between. The CDR3 sequence is 16 residues long.

The chain has TRBV7-9 and TRBJ2-7; no definite D call. The germline CDR1 and CDR2 sequences are SEHNR and FQNEAQ (reference sequence). The germline V and J ends were trimmed by 0 bases and 3 bases, with 9 bases remaining between them. The CDR3 is 14 residues long. Written as DNA, the CDR3 is TGTGCCAGCAGCTTAGCTGACGCGGACTACGAGCAGTACTTC. Residues: CASSLADADYEQYF.

The rearrangement links TRBV2 to TRBJ1-4; 9 bases agree with TRBD1. The V gene's germline CDR1 is SNHLY and CDR2 FYNNEI. CDR3 length: 14 amino acids. V lost 6 bases to trimming and J lost 3 bases; unmatched junction nucleotides: 2. The CDR3 here is CASSRQGANEKLFF. CDR3 DNA sequence: TGTGCCAGCAGCCGACAGGGGGCTAATGAAAAACTGTTTTTT.

The genes are TRBV29-1 and TRBJ1-5; D is possibly TRBD1 (5 bases). This CDR3 comprises 13 residues. Germline CDR1 SQVTM, CDR2 ANQGSEA. The ends were cut back, 7 bases at V and 5 bases at J, with 15 bases in the middle. Here the CDR3 DNA reads TGCAGCGCCGCGGAGGGGCGCGATCAGCCCCAGCATTTT. Its translation: CSAAEGRDQPQHF.

This chain links TRBV2 with TRBJ2-7, with 9 positions matching TRBD2. CDR1 and CDR2 from the germline V gene are SNHLY and FYNNEI. The J segment lost 1 base and the V segment lost 5 bases, leaving 6 bases of the junction unmatched. The CDR3 runs to 15 residues. The CDR3 loop is CASSPLAGGSYEQYF. The CDR3 coding sequence is TGTGCCAGCAGTCCACTAGCGGGTGGATCCTACGAGCAGTACTTC.